Below are 15 T cell receptor beta chains sequenced from a single sample in a study of blood T cell repertoires in COVID-19. TCRdb keeps only in-frame clones here, not all; method: immunoSEQ multiplex PCR. The table includes about 110,000 clones, 84% detected once. Sequencing was performed on peripheral blood. These receptors originate from a woman aged 50 to 60 with acute or convalescent COVID-19.

V is TRBV5-1 and J is TRBJ1-2; 10 bases agree with TRBD1. The CDR3 has 15 amino acids. J was trimmed by 5 bases and V by 5 bases; bases with no gene match: 9. The germline gives CDR1 SGHRS, CDR2 YFSETQ. CDR3 sequence reads: CASSYDRGLEYGYTF. In nucleotides, the CDR3 is TGCGCCAGCAGTTACGACAGGGGGCTAGAGTATGGCTACACCTTC.

The chain uses TRBV30 and TRBJ1-5; D not certain. Per the germline V gene, CDR1 is GTSNPN and CDR2 is SVGIG (reference sequence). V shed 1 base and J shed 6 bases, with 10 bases lying between them. The CDR3 sequence is 13 residues long. The CDR3 DNA reads as TGTGCCTGGAGTGGATTATACGGTCAGCCCCAGCATTTT. Translated: CAWSGLYGQPQHF.

This CDR3 reads CASSSGRGAFF. The CDR3 DNA is TGTGCCAGCAGTTCGGGCAGGGGGGCTTTCTTT. The genes are TRBV12-3 or TRBV12-4 and TRBJ1-1, with 7 nucleotides matching TRBD1. V shed 4 bases and J 11 bases; nucleotides not matched to a gene: 4. This CDR3 contains 11 residues.

This clone was detected once. V usage is TRBV11-1 and J usage is TRBJ1-2; 7 bases agree with TRBD1. V dropped 4 bases and J dropped 8; count of bases not matched to a gene: 10. This CDR3 spans 14 amino acids. Germline CDR1 and CDR2: SGHAT and FQDESV (reference sequence). For the CDR3, the DNA is TGTGCCAGCAGCTACCAGACAGGGAAATACGGCTACACCTTC. Translation: CASSYQTGKYGYTF. Drawing the rest from reference TRBV11-1 and TRBJ1-2, the complete variable domain is EAEVAQSPRYKITEKSQAVAFWCDPISGHATLYWYRQILGQGPELLVQFQDESVVDDSQLPKDRFSAERLKGVDSTLKIQPAELGDSAMYLCASSYQTGKYGYTFGSGTRLTVV.

This clone was counted once. Here the CDR3 reads CASSFVGTRGLADTQYF. As DNA, the CDR3 is TGTGCCAGCAGCTTTGTGGGGACCCGGGGACTAGCAGATACGCAGTATTTT. The V gene is TRBV7-2, the J gene TRBJ2-3; 8 positions match TRBD2. This CDR3 spans 17 amino acids. V lost 3 bases and J lost 4; bases outside the gene matches: 12. Germline CDR1 is SGHTA and CDR2 is FQGNSA.

V usage is TRBV19 and J usage is TRBJ1-2; 8 bases align to TRBD1. Per germline, CDR1 LNHDA and CDR2 SQIVND (reference sequence). V gave up 5 bases and J gave up 0 bases; unmatched junction bases: 5. This CDR3 contains 15 residues. The CDR3 is CASSVGTGANYGYTF. The CDR3 DNA reads as TGTGCCAGTAGTGTCGGGACAGGTGCTAACTATGGCTACACCTTC.

The CDR3 DNA sequence: TGTGCCTGGAGTGTACTCGGGACAGGGCCTCAGCCCCAGCATTTT. Protein product: CAWSVLGTGPQPQHF. V usage is TRBV30 and J usage is TRBJ1-5; TRBD1 matches at 9 bases. The germline gives CDR1 GTSNPN, CDR2 SVGIG (reference sequence). Germline trimming cut 0 bases from V and 6 bases from J; bases unmatched to any gene: 6. The CDR3 totals 15 residues.

This clone was found once. The chain joins TRBV5-6 to TRBJ1-2, with D unclear. The CDR3 extends over 14 amino acids. The germline V gene has CDR1 SGHDT and CDR2 YYEEEE. Trimming removed 2 bases from V and 2 bases from J, with 10 bases in between. The CDR3 DNA reads as TGTGCCAGCAGCTTTAAATATCAGAACTATGGCTACACCTTC. It codes for CASSFKYQNYGYTF. The whole variable domain, filled in from reference TRBV5-6 and TRBJ1-2, reads DAGVTQSPTHLIKTRGQQVTLRCSPKSGHDTVSWYQQALGQGPQFIFQYYEEEERQRGNFPDRFSGHQFPNYSSELNVNALLLGDSALYLCASSFKYQNYGYTFGSGTRLTVV.

The chain links TRBV9 to TRBJ2-3; 7 nucleotides line up with TRBD2. Germline V lookup: CDR1 SGDLS, CDR2 YYNGEE. V dropped 0 bases and J dropped 0; count of bases not matched to a gene: 4. This CDR3 region has 16 residues. The CDR3 DNA follows: TGTGCCAGCAGCGTAGAGGGAGGGATTAGCACAGATACGCAGTATTTT. Translation gives CASSVEGGISTDTQYF.

V and J are TRBV7-9 and TRBJ2-7; no clear D. V was clipped by 7 bases and J by 5 bases, with 18 bases between them. From germline, CDR1 is SEHNR and CDR2 FQNEAQ (reference sequence). CDR3 size: 14 residues. The CDR3 DNA is TGTGCCAGCACCTCCGGGTCGCCCATTGACGAGCAGTACTTC. Translating it yields CASTSGSPIDEQYF.

CDR3 amino acids: CASSDLQGYQPQHF. CDR3 DNA sequence: TGTGCCAGCAGTGATTTACAGGGGTACCAGCCCCAGCATTTT. V is TRBV6-1 and J is TRBJ1-5; the match to TRBD1 covers 7 bases. CDR1 MNHNS and CDR2 SASEGT come from the germline V gene. The CDR3 has 14 amino acids. V shed 3 bases and J 7 bases; nucleotides not matched to a gene: 6.

This rearrangement joins TRBV11-3 to TRBJ2-1, with D tentatively TRBD1 (5 bases). CDR1 SGHNT and CDR2 YENEEA come from the germline V gene. The CDR3 totals 16 residues. Trimming stripped 3 bases from V and 5 bases from J, with 17 bases between. CDR3 nucleotide sequence: TGTGCCAGCAGCTTTAAAAGGGGCAATGTCAACAATGAGCAGTTCTTC. Protein sequence: CASSFKRGNVNNEQFF.

The V gene is TRBV10-3, the J gene TRBJ1-4; 11 nucleotides align to TRBD1. Germline assignment: CDR1 ENHRY and CDR2 SYGVKD. This CDR3 has 16 residues. With 0 bases clipped from V and 8 bases from J, the junction kept 5 bases outside the gene matches. CDR3 loop: CAISESGTGGSEKLFF. CDR3 DNA sequence: TGTGCCATCAGTGAGTCCGGGACAGGGGGAAGCGAAAAACTGTTTTTT.

With respect to this clone: This same CDR3 is encoded by further DNA sequences in the sample. The chain links TRBV3-1 (or the pseudogene TRBV3-2) to TRBJ1-5; no reliable D call. The germline gives CDR1 LGHDT, CDR2 YNNKEL (reference sequence). The CDR3 is 14 residues long. Trimming took off 2 bases at V and 2 bases at J, with 7 bases between the two ends. CDR3 loop: CASSQSGGNQPQHF. The CDR3 nucleotides read TGTGCCAGCAGCCAAAGCGGGGGCAATCAGCCCCAGCATTTT.

The V call is TRBV25-1, the J call TRBJ2-7; 15 bases map to TRBD2. Per germline, CDR1 MGHDK and CDR2 SYGVNS. With V trimmed by 3 bases and J by 6 bases, 9 bases remained unmatched. This CDR3 contains 17 residues. The CDR3 coding sequence is TGTGCCAGCAGTGACCCGGGACTAGCGGGGGGTAGGGGCGAGCAGTACTTC. This encodes CASSDPGLAGGRGEQYF.